The rows below give T cell receptor beta chains drawn from one sample of a study of T cell changes during pregnancy in multiple sclerosis. Only in-frame clones appear in the TCRdb table, and some are missing; sequencing was by immunoSEQ multiplex PCR. The table lists some 70,000 clones, approximately 92% of them singletons. The sample consisted of CD8+ T cells from peripheral blood mononuclear cells, taken in the third trimester of pregnancy. These receptors were obtained from a female donor in good health, enrolled as a control in a pregnancy study. CDR3s leave out the opening cysteine and the closing phenylalanine or tryptophan.

V gene	J gene	CDR3 protein
TRBV27	TRBJ1-1	ASSLVGLGDTEAF
TRBV2	TRBJ1-5	ASSEAGVGNQPQH
TRBV7-8	TRBJ2-7	ASSLAASSYEQY
TRBV6-1	TRBJ2-1	ASSERDRADEQF
TRBV5-5	TRBJ1-1	ASSLGINTEAF
TRBV4-2	TRBJ2-1	ASSQVYAGSYNEQF
TRBV7-9	TRBJ1-2	ASSLGQGPYGYT
TRBV6-5	TRBJ2-7	ASSNRDRGYEQY
TRBV6-1	TRBJ2-7	ASSEGTGTYEQY
TRBV23-1	TRBJ2-1	ASSPSGGVDEQF
TRBV19	TRBJ1-1	ASSISVDTEAF
TRBV5-6	TRBJ1-2	ASSTRQGGYGYT
TRBV27	TRBJ1-6	ASSLEGRVPYNSPLH
TRBV7-3	TRBJ2-6	ASSFTGGADLT
TRBV4-3	TRBJ2-7	ASSQGGGSYEQY
TRBV5-6	TRBJ2-7	ASSFRQGYEQY
TRBV4-1	TRBJ1-1	ASSREQGNTEAF
TRBV7-6	TRBJ2-1	ASSLDRLAGGADNEQF
TRBV6-5	TRBJ2-1	ASRAGLAAYNEQF
TRBV5-6	NA	ASSRDRDYEQY
TRBV9	TRBJ1-1	ASSVATGDPSGNTEAF
TRBV7-9	TRBJ1-5	ASSGTGSNQPQH
TRBV19	TRBJ1-1	ASKDSLNTEAF
TRBV7-9	TRBJ1-3	ASSLLPGTGENTIY
TRBV4-3	TRBJ1-1	ASSQDSFQGSAF
TRBV30	TRBJ2-1	AWSERERNEQF
TRBV29-1	TRBJ2-7	SVFSGGSTYEQY
TRBV11-2	TRBJ1-1	ASSLYTGRETEAF
TRBV5-1	TRBJ2-3	ASSFGQGRADTQY
TRBV7-8	TRBJ1-2	ASSGPANYGYT
TRBV6-5	TRBJ1-1	ASSYSLGQGKAEAF
TRBV19	TRBJ2-7	ASARTGNNEQY
TRBV27	TRBJ1-5	ASSLGRGNNQPQH
TRBV7-9	TRBJ2-7	ASSIVPGHTYEQY
TRBV5-4	TRBJ2-2	ASSNDNVELF
TRBV6-4	TRBJ1-2	ASSDQRPNYGYT
TRBV30	TRBJ2-6	AWSVRDSERAYSGANVLT
TRBV5-4	TRBJ1-1	ASSPTGNTEAF
TRBV9	TRBJ1-1	ASSPGGVEDTEAF
TRBV7-2	TRBJ1-2	ASSLNPLGMDRNYGYT
TRBV4-1	TRBJ1-2	ASSQLIGENYGYT
TRBV7-8	TRBJ1-4	ASSLTGTNEKLF
TRBV6-5	TRBJ2-2	ASSFQTGTTGELF
TRBV11-3	TRBJ2-7	ASSDGLPIENEQY
TRBV30	TRBJ2-5	AWSSGREETQY
TRBV2	TRBJ2-2	AIPGQGVTGELF
TRBV18	TRBJ2-1	ASSPGTGGGNEQF
TRBV13	TRBJ2-3	ASSLGSGTDTQY
TRBV4-3	TRBJ1-1	ASSQLTGQGNTEAF
TRBV9	TRBJ2-7	ASSVGGTGYEQY
TRBV9	TRBJ2-1	ASSVGGEEQF
TRBV4-1	TRBJ2-1	ASSQEGGSHEQF
TRBV7-3	TRBJ1-1	ASSETSGTEAF
TRBV7-3	TRBJ2-1	ASSSRGESSYNEQF
TRBV4-3	TRBJ1-1	ASSSMNTEAF